These 25 T cell receptor beta chains share one sample of origin, sequenced in a study of control samples from healthy donors and cancer patients. Generated by immunoSEQ multiplex PCR, the TCRdb table keeps only in-frame clones and is missing some. The repertoire holds 100,000 to 120,000 clones, with around four fifths as singletons. Sequencing used blood. The receptors derive from a woman between 45 and 65 years old in good health.

The gene calls are TRBV6-5 and TRBJ1-2; 9 nucleotides match TRBD1. V lost 4 bases, J lost 3 bases, and 0 bases stayed unmatched. The CDR3 runs 13 residues. Germline assignment: CDR1 MNHEY and CDR2 SVGAGI. The CDR3 here is CASSWDRDYGYTF. The CDR3 DNA is TGTGCCAGCAGTTGGGACAGGGACTATGGCTACACCTTC.

This chain links TRBV14 with TRBJ2-4, with D unresolved. V lost 0 bases, J lost 7 bases, and 7 bases lay in between. CDR3 size: 13 residues. The germline CDR1 and CDR2 sequences are SGHDN and FVKESK. CDR3 bases: TGTGCCAGCAGCCAAGATGAGGTCAACATTCAGTACTTC. This gives the protein CASSQDEVNIQYF.

Comment on this clone: Other DNA sequences in this specimen translate into the identical CDR3. The chain joins TRBV7-2 to TRBJ1-1; D perhaps matches TRBD1 (6 bases). CDR1 is SGHTA and CDR2 is FQGNSA in the germline V gene. This CDR3 comprises 14 residues. Trimming left V 1 base short and J 2 bases short, with 8 bases between. Here the CDR3 reads CASSLGRGNTEAFF. CDR3 nucleotides: TGTGCCAGCAGCTTAGGCAGGGGAAACACTGAAGCTTTCTTT.

The chain is built from TRBV12-3 or TRBV12-4 and TRBJ2-7; 8 bases are a match to TRBD1. The CDR3 is made up of 13 amino acids. V shed 5 bases and J 5 bases; nucleotides not matched to a gene: 5. The CDR3 bases are TGTGCCAGCAGTCAGGGGGCGGTCGACGAGCAGTACTTC. Its translation is CASSQGAVDEQYF.

The chain joins TRBV9 to TRBJ2-5; 8 nucleotides agree with TRBD2. The germline CDR1 and CDR2 sequences are SGDLS and YYNGEE. CDR3 size: 14 residues. V was clipped by 4 bases and J by 2 bases; unmatched bases: 4. CDR3 sequence reads: CASSFSGDQETQYF. Here the CDR3 DNA reads TGTGCCAGCAGCTTTAGCGGGGATCAAGAGACCCAGTACTTC.

The rearrangement joins TRBV11-3 to TRBJ2-7; 8 bases are a match to TRBD2. Trimming cost V 0 bases and J 3 bases; bases outside gene matches: 4. The CDR3 spans 15 residues. The germline V gene has CDR1 SGHNT and CDR2 YENEEA. The DNA for the CDR3 is TGTGCCAGCAGCTTAGATTTTAGCGGGAACTACGAGCAGTACTTC. Translation gives CASSLDFSGNYEQYF.

The chain uses TRBV3-1 (or the pseudogene TRBV3-2) and TRBJ1-5; maybe TRBD1 (6 bases). The length of the CDR3 is 15 residues. Germline assignment: CDR1 LGHDT and CDR2 YNNKEL (reference sequence). V gave up 0 bases and J gave up 2 bases, with 8 bases separating them. The CDR3 region is CASSQDGQRNQPQHF. The CDR3 nucleotides are TGTGCCAGCAGCCAAGATGGACAGCGCAATCAGCCCCAGCATTTT.

This chain connects TRBV3-1 (or the pseudogene TRBV3-2) to TRBJ1-4, with TRBD1 matching 8 bases. The CDR3 consists of 17 residues. Germline lookup yields CDR1 LGHDT and CDR2 YNNKEL (reference sequence). Germline trimming cut 4 bases from V and 3 bases from J; bases unmatched to any gene: 10. The CDR3, as DNA: TGTGCCAGCAGCCTCGCCCCAGGGGGCATAGCTAATGAAAAACTGTTTTTT. Translation gives CASSLAPGGIANEKLFF.

V gene TRBV5-3 combines with J gene TRBJ1-2; D is unresolved. TRBV5-3 belongs to the ORF category, with a function that is uncertain. Trimming shortened V by 0 bases and J by 5 bases, and 14 bases separated the two germline ends. This CDR3 is built from 15 residues. This chain's CDR3 is CARSLVHLTHYGYTF. CDR3 nucleotides: TGTGCCAGAAGCTTGGTACACCTTACCCATTATGGCTACACCTTC.

The rearrangement links TRBV18 to TRBJ1-2; 9 nucleotides match TRBD1. Germline CDR1 KGHSH, CDR2 LQKENI. The V and J ends lost 3 bases and 4 bases, in that order; junction bases with no gene match: 9. The CDR3 runs 16 residues. The CDR3 coding sequence is TGTGCCAGCTCACCCAAGGGAATGGGACAGGGCTATGGCTACACCTTC. As protein: CASSPKGMGQGYGYTF.

V gene TRBV5-5 combines with J gene TRBJ2-7; D gene ambiguous. Trimming pared 3 bases from V and 0 bases from J, leaving 4 bases between. The CDR3 spans 12 residues. Germline CDR1 reads SGHKS; CDR2 reads YYEKEE (reference sequence). DNA of the CDR3: TGTGCCAGCAGCTATAGCTCCTACGAGCAGTACTTC. Protein sequence: CASSYSSYEQYF.

This sequence joins TRBV4-2 and TRBJ2-5; D may match TRBD1 or TRBD2 (6 bases each). Between the trimmed V and J ends, which lost 4 bases and 2 bases, there was a span of 14 bases. Germline CDR1 reads LGHNA; CDR2 reads YNFKEQ. There are 15 residues in the CDR3. Written as DNA, the CDR3 is TGTGCCAGCAGCCGAGATAGGAGGGGGCAAGAGACCCAGTACTTC. Residues: CASSRDRRGQETQYF.

This sequence joins TRBV6-6 and TRBJ2-1; unclear D gene. V lost 0 bases and J lost 15, with 15 bases in between. Germline V CDR1 and CDR2: MNHNY, SVGAGI (reference sequence). The CDR3 is 13 residues long. DNA of the CDR3: TGTGCCAGCAGTTACTCGGAGCAGTATCGCCTGTTCTTC. Its protein is CASSYSEQYRLFF.

V is TRBV7-8 and J is TRBJ1-6; no clear D. The V and J ends lost 5 bases and 8 bases respectively, with 7 bases between them. Germline V lookup: CDR1 SGHVS, CDR2 FQNEAQ. The CDR3 spans 12 residues. The DNA for the CDR3 is TGTGCCAGCAGCCTAAACCATTCACCCCTCCACTTT. It is translated as CASSLNHSPLHF. Full variable domain (outside the CDR3, taken from reference TRBV7-8 and TRBJ1-6): GAGVSQSPRYKVAKRGQDVALRCDPISGHVSLFWYQQALGQGPEFLTYFQNEAQLDKSGLPSDRFFAERPEGSVSTLKIQRTQQEDSAVYLCASSLNHSPLHFGNGTRLTVT.

The rearrangement joins TRBV30 to TRBJ2-2, with unresolved D. The germline V gene encodes CDR1 GTSNPN and CDR2 SVGIG (reference sequence). The germline V and J ends were trimmed by 3 bases and 2 bases, with 10 bases remaining between them. The CDR3 sequence is 14 residues long. The CDR3 DNA reads TGTGCCTGGAGAGGAGACATAAACACCGGGGAGCTGTTTTTT. It is translated as CAWRGDINTGELFF.

This chain joins TRBV2 and TRBJ1-6; the D is unclear. The CDR3 is made up of 16 amino acids. Germline V gene lookup returns CDR1 SNHLY and CDR2 FYNNEI. V was cut by 6 bases and J by 0 bases, with 12 bases left in between. Written as DNA, the CDR3 is TGTGCCAGCAGCCCCCCGGACCGCTCCTATAATTCACCCCTCCACTTT. It translates to CASSPPDRSYNSPLHF.

This clone occurred a few times. The J gene is TRBJ1-1, the V gene TRBV11-2; maybe TRBD1 (5 bases). Germline assignment: CDR1 SGHAT and CDR2 FQNNGV. V lost 0 bases, J lost 2 bases, and 10 bases lay in between. There are 15 residues in the CDR3. The CDR3: CASSLEPGRNTEAFF. As DNA, the CDR3 is TGTGCCAGCAGCTTAGAGCCAGGGAGAAACACTGAAGCTTTCTTT.

J is TRBJ1-5 and V is TRBV27, with unresolved D. V lost 5 bases, J lost 0 bases, and 11 bases lay in between. This CDR3 contains 15 residues. The germline V gene has CDR1 MNHEY and CDR2 SMNVEV (reference sequence). CDR3 nucleotide sequence: TGTGCCAGCAGTACGGACGGAAATAGCAATCAGCCCCAGCATTTT. Translated, it gives CASSTDGNSNQPQHF.

The rearrangement uses TRBV4-1 and TRBJ2-2, with 10 positions matching TRBD1. J lost 8 bases, V lost 0 bases, and 3 bases had no gene match. Germline V gene data show CDR1 as MGHRA and CDR2 as YSYEKL. The CDR3 length is 15 residues. CDR3 nucleotide sequence: TGCGCCAGCAGCCAAGAGGACAGGGGGGCAGGGGAGCTGTTTTTT. Residues: CASSQEDRGAGELFF.

This chain connects TRBV2 to TRBJ2-7, with a weak D call TRBD1 (6 bases). Trimming shortened V by 0 bases and J by 6 bases, and 12 bases separated the two germline ends. The germline V gene encodes CDR1 SNHLY and CDR2 FYNNEI. The CDR3 loop spans 14 amino acids. This chain's CDR3 is CASSEAQGPGEQYF. CDR3 nucleotide sequence: TGTGCCAGCAGTGAAGCGCAGGGGCCAGGCGAGCAGTACTTC.

This clone is a singleton in its sample. CDR3 sequence (DNA): TGCAGTGCTAGTTCAGTCAGGGCGGGTTCACCCCTCCACTTT. It codes for CSASSVRAGSPLHF. V gene TRBV20-1 combines with J gene TRBJ1-6, with D perhaps matching TRBD1 (5 bases). CDR3 length equals 14 residues. Trimming shortened V by 3 bases and J by 9 bases, and 15 bases separated the two germline ends. The V gene's germline CDR1 is DFQATT and CDR2 SNEGSKA (reference sequence).

The rearrangement joins TRBV18 to TRBJ1-1, with 8 nucleotides matching TRBD1. CDR1 and CDR2 (germline): KGHSH, LQKENI. The CDR3 has 14 amino acids. The V and J ends lost 2 bases and 6 bases, in that order; junction bases with no gene match: 5. This CDR3 reads CASSPLKDRAEAFF. In DNA, the CDR3 is TGTGCCAGCTCACCATTAAAGGACAGGGCTGAAGCTTTCTTT.

This sequence joins TRBV11-3 and TRBJ1-2, with D unresolved. Germline-derived CDR1 and CDR2 are SGHNT and YENEEA. This CDR3 has 15 amino acids. V was trimmed by 1 base and J by 0 bases, leaving 9 bases between them. The CDR3 protein is CASSLVAETNYGYTF. DNA of the CDR3: TGTGCCAGCAGCTTAGTAGCGGAAACTAACTATGGCTACACCTTC.

The genes are TRBV9 and TRBJ2-7; D not certain. Trimming removed 0 bases at V and 3 bases at J, with 13 bases between. The CDR3 totals 15 residues. From germline, CDR1 is SGDLS and CDR2 YYNGEE. DNA of the CDR3: TGTGCCAGCAGCGTAGGAGGCAGAACCGACTACGAGCAGTACTTC. It translates to CASSVGGRTDYEQYF.

CDR3 sequence (DNA): TGTGCCAGACAGCCAAATGGGAAAGATAGCAATCAGCCCCAGCATTTT. This gives the protein CARQPNGKDSNQPQHF. The rearrangement joins TRBV19 to TRBJ1-5; D gene uncertain. Germline lookup yields CDR1 LNHDA and CDR2 SQIVND (reference sequence). V was cut by 9 bases and J by 0 bases, with 18 bases left in between. This CDR3 is built from 16 residues.